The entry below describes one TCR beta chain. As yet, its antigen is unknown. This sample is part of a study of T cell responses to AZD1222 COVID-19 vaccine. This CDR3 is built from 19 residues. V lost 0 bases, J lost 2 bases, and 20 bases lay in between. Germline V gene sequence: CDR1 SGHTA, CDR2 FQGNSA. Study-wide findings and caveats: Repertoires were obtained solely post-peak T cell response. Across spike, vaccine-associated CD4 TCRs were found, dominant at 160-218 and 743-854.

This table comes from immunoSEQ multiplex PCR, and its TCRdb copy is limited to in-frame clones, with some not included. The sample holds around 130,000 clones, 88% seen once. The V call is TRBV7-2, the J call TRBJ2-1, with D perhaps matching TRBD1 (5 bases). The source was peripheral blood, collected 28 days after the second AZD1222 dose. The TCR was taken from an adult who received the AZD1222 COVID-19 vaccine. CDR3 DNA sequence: TGTGCCAGCAGCTTAGCCTTTGAGATTCAGGGCCATCCCTACAATGAGCAGTTCTTC. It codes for CASSLAFEIQGHPYNEQFF.